The rows below give T cell receptor beta chains drawn from one sample of a study of vaccination effects on CD4 cells after COVID-19. The method was immunoSEQ multiplex PCR; TCRdb's version includes in-frame clones alone and lacks a portion of them. The sample lists tens of thousands of clones, under 75% seen once, with approximately 13% in the top ten. Their antigens remain unidentified. The starting material was CD4+ T cells from PBMCs cultured with HCoV-OC43 spike peptides, obtained before COVID-19 vaccination. The receptors stem from a human donor who received a COVID-19 vaccine. Both conserved end residues are part of each CDR3. A D gene is named only where the DNA matches it firmly.

TRBD2	TRBV18	TRBJ2-3	CASSPPGLATDTQYF
-	TRBV7-9	TRBJ2-3	CASSLDLGLPAADTQYF
-	TRBV5-1	TRBJ2-1	CASSLVETAYNEQFF
-	TRBV27	TRBJ1-1	CASSPLTANTEAFF
-	TRBV6-2/TRBV6-3	TRBJ1-2	CASSVVGNPFSNYGYTF
-	TRBV10-2	TRBJ2-5	CASRDRGTPETQYF
TRBD2	TRBV16	TRBJ2-5	CASSQLTAGDETQYF
TRBD1	TRBV5-1	TRBJ1-2	CASSWAGTGGSYGYTF
-	TRBV4-2	TRBJ2-5	CASSQRGAPGEETQYF
-	TRBV7-8	TRBJ2-4	CASSSGTKIQYF
-	TRBV5-4	TRBJ1-2	CASSLGRGDYGYTF
TRBD1	TRBV19	TRBJ2-7	CASSSGQALYEQYF
-	TRBV2	TRBJ1-2	CASSVFGISNYGYTF